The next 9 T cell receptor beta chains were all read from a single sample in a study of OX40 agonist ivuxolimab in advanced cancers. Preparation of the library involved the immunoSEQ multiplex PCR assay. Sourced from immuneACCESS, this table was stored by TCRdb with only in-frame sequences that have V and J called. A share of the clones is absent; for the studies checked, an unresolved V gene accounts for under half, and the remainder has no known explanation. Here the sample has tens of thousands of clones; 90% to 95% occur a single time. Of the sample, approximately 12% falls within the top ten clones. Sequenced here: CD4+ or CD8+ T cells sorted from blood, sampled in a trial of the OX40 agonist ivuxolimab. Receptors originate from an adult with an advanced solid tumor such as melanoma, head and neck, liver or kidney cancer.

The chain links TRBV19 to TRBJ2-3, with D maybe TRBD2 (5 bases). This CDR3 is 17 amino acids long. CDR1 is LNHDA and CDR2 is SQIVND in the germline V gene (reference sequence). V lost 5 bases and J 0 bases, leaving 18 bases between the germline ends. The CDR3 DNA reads TGTGCCAGTAGTCCTCGGGGATCTCGAGGGAGCACAGATACGCAGTATTTT. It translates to CASSPRGSRGSTDTQYF. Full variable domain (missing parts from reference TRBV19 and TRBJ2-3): DGGITQSPKYLFRKEGQNVTLSCEQNLNHDAMYWYRQDPGQGLRLIYYSQIVNDFQKGDIAEGYSVSREKKESFPLTVTSAQKNPTAFYLCASSPRGSRGSTDTQYFGPGTRLTVL.

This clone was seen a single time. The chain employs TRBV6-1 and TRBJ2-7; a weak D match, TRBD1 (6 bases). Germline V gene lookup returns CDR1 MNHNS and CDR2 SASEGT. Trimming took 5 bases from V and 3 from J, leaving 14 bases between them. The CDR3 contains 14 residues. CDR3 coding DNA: TGTGCCAGCAGTCTCGGACAGCTTAGCTACGAGCAGTACTTC. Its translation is CASSLGQLSYEQYF.

As DNA, the CDR3 is TGTGCCAGCAGCCCCAGACAGCGTTCCTACGAGCAGTACTTC. It translates to CASSPRQRSYEQYF. The rearrangement uses TRBV5-4 and TRBJ2-7, with D possibly TRBD1 on 5 matching bases. In germline, CDR1 is SGHNT, CDR2 YYREEE (reference sequence). CDR3 length equals 14 residues. V gave up 4 bases and J gave up 1 base, with 12 bases separating them.

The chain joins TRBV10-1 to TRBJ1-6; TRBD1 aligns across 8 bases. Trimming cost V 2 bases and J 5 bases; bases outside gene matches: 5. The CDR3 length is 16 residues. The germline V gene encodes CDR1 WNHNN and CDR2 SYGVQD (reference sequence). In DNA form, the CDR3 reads TGCGCCAGCAGTGAGCCCAGGGGGCTCGATAATTCACCCCTCCACTTT. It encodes CASSEPRGLDNSPLHF.

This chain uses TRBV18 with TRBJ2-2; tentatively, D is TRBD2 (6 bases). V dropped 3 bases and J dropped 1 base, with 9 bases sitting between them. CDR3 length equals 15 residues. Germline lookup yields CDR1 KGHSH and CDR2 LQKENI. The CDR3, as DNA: TGTGCCAGCTCACCCGGAGGGATGAACACCGGGGAGCTGTTTTTT. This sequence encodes CASSPGGMNTGELFF.

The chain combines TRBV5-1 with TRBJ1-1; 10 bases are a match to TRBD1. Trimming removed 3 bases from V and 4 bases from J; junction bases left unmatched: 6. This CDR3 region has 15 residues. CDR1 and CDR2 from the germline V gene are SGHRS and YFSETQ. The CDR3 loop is CASSWGTGDFTEAFF. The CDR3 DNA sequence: TGCGCCAGCAGCTGGGGGACAGGGGATTTCACTGAAGCTTTCTTT.

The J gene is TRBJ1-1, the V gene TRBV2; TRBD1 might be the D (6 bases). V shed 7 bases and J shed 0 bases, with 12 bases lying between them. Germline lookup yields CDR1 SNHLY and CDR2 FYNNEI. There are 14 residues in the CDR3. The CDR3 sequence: CASMDRALNTEAFF. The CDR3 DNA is TGTGCCAGCATGGACAGAGCGTTGAACACTGAAGCTTTCTTT.

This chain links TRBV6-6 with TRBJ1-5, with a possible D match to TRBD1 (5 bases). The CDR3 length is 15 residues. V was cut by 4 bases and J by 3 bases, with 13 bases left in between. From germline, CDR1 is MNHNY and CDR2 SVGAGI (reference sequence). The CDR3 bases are TGTGCCAGCAGTTCCCTGAGGGGTCACAATCAGCCCCAGCATTTT. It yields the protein CASSSLRGHNQPQHF.

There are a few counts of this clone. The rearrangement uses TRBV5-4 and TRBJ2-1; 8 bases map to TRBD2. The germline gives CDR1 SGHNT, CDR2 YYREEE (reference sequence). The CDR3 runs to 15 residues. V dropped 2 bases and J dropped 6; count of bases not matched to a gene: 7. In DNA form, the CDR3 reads TGTGCCAGCAGCTTAGACGGGAGGGCCACCAATGAGCAGTTCTTC. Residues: CASSLDGRATNEQFF. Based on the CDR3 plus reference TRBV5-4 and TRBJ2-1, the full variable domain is ETGVTQSPTHLIKTRGQQVTLRCSSQSGHNTVSWYQQALGQGPQFIFQYYREEENGRGNFPPRFSGLQFPNYSSELNVNALELDDSALYLCASSLDGRATNEQFFGPGTRLTVL.